The subject of this entry is one T cell receptor beta chain. These data belong to a study of CD8 T cells in Susac syndrome. Sequencing of TCR beta, carried out with a high-throughput approach, was applied to CD8+ and CD4+ T cells from the blood. cDNA came from approximately 0.5 to 1 ug RNA primed by random hexamers. TCRdb re-analysed the immunoSEQ multiplex PCR reads in MiXCR, keeping a single row per CDR3 protein. The table lists a few hundred thousand distinct CDR3 sequences, around 83% of them singletons, with approximately 0.11% in the top ten. The CDR3 totals 15 residues. V lost 6 bases to trimming and J lost 7 bases, with 22 bases between them. The V gene's germline CDR1 is MNHNY and CDR2 SVGAGI (reference sequence).

The chain links TRBV6-6 to TRBJ2-7; D not resolved. Source material: CD8+ T cells from PBMCs. This receptor was taken from a human donor with multiple sclerosis. DNA for the CDR3: TGTGCCAGCAGCCCATCCGGCCTCCCCACCGGAGAGCAGTACTTC. It specifies CASSPSGLPTGEQYF.